This T cell receptor (beta chain) stems from a study of blood T cell repertoires in COVID-19. Study-wide background: The study drew acute and convalescent COVID-19 samples from the United States, Italy and Spain. Nucleic acid was either cDNA or gDNA, and it came from T cells, B-cell-depleted T cells, or PBMCs.

As handled by the study authors: For nucleated cells, counts were estimated from reference gene primer amplification. Data came from immunoSEQ multiplex PCR; TCRdb stores just in-frame clones and leaves some out. The D gene and trimming were derived from the DNA, and the V and J assignments and clone size from that table. The sample has approximately 52,000 clones; 86% are singletons. Germline trimming cut 2 bases from V and 5 bases from J; bases unmatched to any gene: 13. The CDR3 has 17 amino acids. CDR1 is SGHVS, CDR2 FNYEAQ, per germline. The chain combines TRBV7-6 with TRBJ2-5, with 8 bases identical to TRBD2. The clonotype comes from a man between 60 and 75 years old with acute or convalescent COVID-19. The specimen sequenced was peripheral blood. In DNA form, the CDR3 reads TGTGCCAGCAGCTTATGGCCCGACCAGGGCGGGGGGGAGACCCAGTACTTC. Translated, it gives CASSLWPDQGGGETQYF.